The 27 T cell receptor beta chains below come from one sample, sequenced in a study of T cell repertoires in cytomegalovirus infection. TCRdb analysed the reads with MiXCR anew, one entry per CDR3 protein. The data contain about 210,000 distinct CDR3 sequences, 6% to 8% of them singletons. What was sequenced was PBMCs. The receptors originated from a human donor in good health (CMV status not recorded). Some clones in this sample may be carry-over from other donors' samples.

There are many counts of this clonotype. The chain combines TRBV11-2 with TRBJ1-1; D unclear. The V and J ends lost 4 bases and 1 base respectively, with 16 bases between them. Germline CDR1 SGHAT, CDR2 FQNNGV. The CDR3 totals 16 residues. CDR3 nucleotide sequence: TGTGCCAGCAGCTCCCCTCGAATCCGGTCGAACACTGAAGCTTTCTTT. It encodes CASSSPRIRSNTEAFF.

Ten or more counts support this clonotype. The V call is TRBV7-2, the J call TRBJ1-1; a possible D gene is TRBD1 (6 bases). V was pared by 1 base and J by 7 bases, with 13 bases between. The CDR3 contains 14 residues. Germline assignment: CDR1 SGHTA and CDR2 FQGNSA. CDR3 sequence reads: CASSLVKQGIEAFF. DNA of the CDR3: TGTGCCAGCAGCTTAGTTAAACAGGGCATTGAAGCTTTCTTT.

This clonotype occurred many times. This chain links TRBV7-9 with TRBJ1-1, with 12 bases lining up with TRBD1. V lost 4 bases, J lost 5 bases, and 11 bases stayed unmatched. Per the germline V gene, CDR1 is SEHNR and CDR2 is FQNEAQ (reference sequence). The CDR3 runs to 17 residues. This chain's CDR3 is CASSSLPGQGAATEAFF. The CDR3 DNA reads TGTGCCAGCAGCTCGTTACCGGGACAGGGGGCAGCAACTGAAGCTTTCTTT.

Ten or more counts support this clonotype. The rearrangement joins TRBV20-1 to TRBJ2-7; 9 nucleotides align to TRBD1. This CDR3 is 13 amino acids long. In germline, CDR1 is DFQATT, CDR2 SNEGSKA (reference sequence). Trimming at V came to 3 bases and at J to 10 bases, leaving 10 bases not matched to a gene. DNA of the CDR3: TGCAGTGCTAGGGATTGGACAGGGGTCCCCCAGTACTTC. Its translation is CSARDWTGVPQYF.

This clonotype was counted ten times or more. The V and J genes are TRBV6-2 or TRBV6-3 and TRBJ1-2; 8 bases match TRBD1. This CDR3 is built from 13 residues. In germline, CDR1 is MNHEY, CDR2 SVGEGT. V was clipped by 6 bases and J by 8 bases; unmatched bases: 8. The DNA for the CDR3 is TGTGCCAGCAGGCCAGGGGGCGTCGACGGCTACACCTTC. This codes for CASRPGGVDGYTF.

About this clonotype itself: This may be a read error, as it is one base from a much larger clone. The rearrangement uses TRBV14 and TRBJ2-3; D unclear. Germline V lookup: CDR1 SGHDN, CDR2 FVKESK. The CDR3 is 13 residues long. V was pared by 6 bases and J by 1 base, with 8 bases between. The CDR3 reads CASRPTRTDTQYF. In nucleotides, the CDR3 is TGTGCCAGCAGACCCACGCGCACAGATACGCAGTATTTT.

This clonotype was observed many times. CDR3 region: CASSLGLAGSSYNEQFF. The CDR3 nucleotides are TGCGCCAGCAGCTTGGGCCTAGCGGGGAGCTCCTACAATGAGCAGTTCTTC. The chain joins TRBV5-1 to TRBJ2-1; 9 bases align to TRBD2. The germline CDR1 and CDR2 sequences are SGHRS and YFSETQ. CDR3 length equals 17 residues. The J segment lost 0 bases and the V segment lost 0 bases, leaving 4 bases of the junction unmatched.

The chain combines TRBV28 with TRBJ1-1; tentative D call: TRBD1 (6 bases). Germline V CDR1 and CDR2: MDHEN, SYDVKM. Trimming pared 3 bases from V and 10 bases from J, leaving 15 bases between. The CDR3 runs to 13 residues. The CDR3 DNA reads TGTGCCAGCAGTTTTTTAAGGGGGGTGGGAGCTTTCTTT. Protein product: CASSFLRGVGAFF.

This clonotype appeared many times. CDR3: CICGTVSYNEQFF. For the CDR3, the DNA is TGCATCTGCGGGACAGTCTCTTACAATGAGCAGTTCTTC. V usage is TRBV29-1 and J usage is TRBJ2-1; D might be TRBD1 (7 bases). This CDR3 contains 13 residues. Germline V lookup: CDR1 SQVTM, CDR2 ANQGSEA.

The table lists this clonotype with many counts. The CDR3 nucleotides are TGTGCCAGCACGCCCATGCTAGCGGGGGTTTCCGAGCAGTTCTTC. Translating it yields CASTPMLAGVSEQFF. V and J are TRBV6-6 and TRBJ2-1, with 10 nucleotides matching TRBD2. Germline loops: CDR1 MNHNY, CDR2 SVGAGI (reference sequence). The CDR3 has 15 residues. Trimming at V came to 7 bases and at J to 10 bases, leaving 13 bases not matched to a gene.

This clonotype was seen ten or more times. CDR3 residues: CASSLVRGGQGVEQFF. In nucleotides, the CDR3 is TGTGCCAGCAGCTTAGTTCGGGGGGGCCAAGGGGTTGAGCAGTTCTTC. The rearrangement links TRBV7-2 to TRBJ2-1, with TRBD2 matching over 8 bases. The germline V gene has CDR1 SGHTA and CDR2 FQGNSA. With V trimmed by 1 base and J by 9 bases, 11 bases remained unmatched. The CDR3 is 16 residues long.

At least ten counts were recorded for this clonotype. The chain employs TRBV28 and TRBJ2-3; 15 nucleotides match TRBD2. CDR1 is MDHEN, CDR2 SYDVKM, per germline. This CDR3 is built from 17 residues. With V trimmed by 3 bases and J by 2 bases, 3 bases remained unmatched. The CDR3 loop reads CASSFWTSGGVTDTQYF. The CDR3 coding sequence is TGTGCCAGCAGTTTCTGGACTAGCGGGGGGGTCACAGATACGCAGTATTTT.

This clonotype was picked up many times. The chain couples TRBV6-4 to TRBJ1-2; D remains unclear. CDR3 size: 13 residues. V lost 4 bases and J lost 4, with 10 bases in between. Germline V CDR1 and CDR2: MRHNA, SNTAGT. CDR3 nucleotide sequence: TGTGCCAGCAGTGCGGAACGGGCCTATGGCTACACCTTC. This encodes CASSAERAYGYTF.

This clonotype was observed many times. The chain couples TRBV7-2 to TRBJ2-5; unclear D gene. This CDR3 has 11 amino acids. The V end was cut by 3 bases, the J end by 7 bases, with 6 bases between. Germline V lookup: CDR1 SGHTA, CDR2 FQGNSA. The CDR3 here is CASSLRRTQYF. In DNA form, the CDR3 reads TGTGCCAGCAGCTTGCGGAGGACCCAGTACTTC.

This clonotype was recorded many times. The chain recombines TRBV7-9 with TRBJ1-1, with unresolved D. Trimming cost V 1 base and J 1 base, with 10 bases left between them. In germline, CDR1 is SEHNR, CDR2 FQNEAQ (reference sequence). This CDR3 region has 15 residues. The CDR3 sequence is CASSLVGGSNTEAFF. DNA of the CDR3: TGTGCCAGCAGCTTAGTGGGAGGTTCGAACACTGAAGCTTTCTTT.

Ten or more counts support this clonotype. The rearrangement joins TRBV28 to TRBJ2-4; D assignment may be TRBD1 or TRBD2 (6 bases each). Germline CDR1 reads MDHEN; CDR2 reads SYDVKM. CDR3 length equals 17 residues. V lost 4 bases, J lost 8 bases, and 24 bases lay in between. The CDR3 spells CASSSQAGRGGGYIQYF. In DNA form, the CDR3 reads TGTGCCAGCAGTTCACAAGCCGGGAGAGGGGGTGGTTACATTCAGTACTTC.

CDR3 loop: CASSQGIGYNGYTF. The CDR3, as DNA: TGTGCCAGCAGCCAAGGTATAGGGTACAATGGCTACACCTTC. V gene TRBV3-1 combines with J gene TRBJ1-2; D is unclear. The CDR3 consists of 14 residues. The V end lost 1 base, the J end lost 6 bases, and 12 bases lay between the germline ends. Per the germline V gene, CDR1 is LGHDT and CDR2 is YNNKEL (reference sequence).

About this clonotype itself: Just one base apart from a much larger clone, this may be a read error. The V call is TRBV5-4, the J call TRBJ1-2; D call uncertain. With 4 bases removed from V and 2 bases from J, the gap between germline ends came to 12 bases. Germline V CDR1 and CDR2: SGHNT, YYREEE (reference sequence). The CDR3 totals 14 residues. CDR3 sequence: CASSDPGENYGYTF. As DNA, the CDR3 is TGTGCCAGCAGCGACCCCGGGGAGAACTATGGCTACACCTTC.

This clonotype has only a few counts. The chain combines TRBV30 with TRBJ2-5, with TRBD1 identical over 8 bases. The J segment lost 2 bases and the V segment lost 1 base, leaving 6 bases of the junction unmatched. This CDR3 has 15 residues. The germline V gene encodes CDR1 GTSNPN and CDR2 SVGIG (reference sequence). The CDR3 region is CAWSEDRAIQETQYF. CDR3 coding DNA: TGTGCCTGGAGTGAGGACAGGGCCATACAAGAGACCCAGTACTTC.

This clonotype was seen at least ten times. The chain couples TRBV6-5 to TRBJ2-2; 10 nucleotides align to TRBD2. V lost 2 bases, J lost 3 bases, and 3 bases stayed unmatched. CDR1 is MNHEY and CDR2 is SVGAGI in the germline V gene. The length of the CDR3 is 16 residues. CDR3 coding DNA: TGTGCCAGCAGTTACGGACTAGCGGACTACACCGGGGAGCTGTTTTTT. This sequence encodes CASSYGLADYTGELFF.

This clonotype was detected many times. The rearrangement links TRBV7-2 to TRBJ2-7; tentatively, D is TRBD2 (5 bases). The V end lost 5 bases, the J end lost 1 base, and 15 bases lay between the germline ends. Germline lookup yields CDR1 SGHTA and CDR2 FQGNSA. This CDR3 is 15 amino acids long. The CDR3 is CASSPRLWESYEQYF. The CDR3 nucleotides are TGTGCCAGCAGCCCGCGATTATGGGAGTCCTACGAGCAGTACTTC.

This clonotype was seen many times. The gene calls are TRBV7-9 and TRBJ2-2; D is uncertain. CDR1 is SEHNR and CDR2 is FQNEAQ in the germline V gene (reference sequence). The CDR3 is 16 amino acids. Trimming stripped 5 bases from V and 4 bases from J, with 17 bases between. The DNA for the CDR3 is TGTGCCAGCAGCCGAGGCGGCCTGGCGAGCACCGGGGAGCTGTTTTTT. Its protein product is CASSRGGLASTGELFF.

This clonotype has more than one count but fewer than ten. CDR3 loop: CASSERRVNTEAFF. In DNA, the CDR3 is TGTGCCAGCAGCGAGAGGAGAGTGAACACTGAAGCTTTCTTT. The chain combines TRBV14 with TRBJ1-1, with D unclear. V lost 5 bases to trimming and J lost 0 bases, with 10 bases between them. The CDR3 is made up of 14 amino acids. Per germline, CDR1 SGHDN and CDR2 FVKESK.

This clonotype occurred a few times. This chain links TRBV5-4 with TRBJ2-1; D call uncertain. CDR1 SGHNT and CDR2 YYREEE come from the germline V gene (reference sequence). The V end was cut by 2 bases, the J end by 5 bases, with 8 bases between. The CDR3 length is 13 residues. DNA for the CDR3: TGTGCCAGCAGCTTCGCGTCGCACAATGAGCAGTTCTTC. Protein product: CASSFASHNEQFF.

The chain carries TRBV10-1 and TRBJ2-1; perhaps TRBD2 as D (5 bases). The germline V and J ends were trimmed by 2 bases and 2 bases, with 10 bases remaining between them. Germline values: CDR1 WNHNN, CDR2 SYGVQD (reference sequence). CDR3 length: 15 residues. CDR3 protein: CASSEHLGAYNEQFF. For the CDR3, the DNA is TGCGCCAGCAGTGAGCACCTCGGGGCCTACAATGAGCAGTTCTTC.

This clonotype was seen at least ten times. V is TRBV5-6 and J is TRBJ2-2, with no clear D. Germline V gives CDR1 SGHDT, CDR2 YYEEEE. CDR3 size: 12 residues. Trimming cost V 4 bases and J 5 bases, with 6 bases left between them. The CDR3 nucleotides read TGTGCCAGCAGCCGACGGACCGGGGAGCTGTTTTTT. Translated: CASSRRTGELFF.

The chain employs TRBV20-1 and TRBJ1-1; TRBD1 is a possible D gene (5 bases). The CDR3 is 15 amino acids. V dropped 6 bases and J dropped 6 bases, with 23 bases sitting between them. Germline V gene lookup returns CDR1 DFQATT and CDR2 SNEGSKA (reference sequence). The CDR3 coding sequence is TGCAGTGCCTTCGATCGGGGGACCGAAGGGTCTGAAGCTTTCTTT. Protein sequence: CSAFDRGTEGSEAFF.